This T cell receptor (beta chain) was identified during a study of blood T cell repertoires in COVID-19. Overall study: Specimens from acute and convalescent COVID-19 originated in the United States, Italy and Spain. PBMCs, B-cell-depleted T cells, or T cells provided the cDNA or gDNA that made up the material.

In the original workflow: The assay estimated nucleated cells by amplifying reference gene primers. Some clones are missing from TCRdb's copy, which holds only in-frame ones; the method was immunoSEQ multiplex PCR. V, J and clone size are those of that table, while D and trimming were read from the DNA. Among some 200,000 clones, around 92% were seen once, and the ten largest hold roughly 1.2%. This clone was counted a single time. At the DNA level, this CDR3 is encoded by other sequences in the same sample as well. The sample consisted of peripheral blood. The sequence came from a young man with acute or convalescent COVID-19.

CDR3 DNA sequence: TGTGCCAGCAGTCCCTACAGCAATCAGCCCCAGCATTTT. As protein: CASSPYSNQPQHF. J is TRBJ1-5 and V is TRBV6-5; D gene ambiguous. Trimming took 5 bases from V and 1 from J, leaving 6 bases between them. This CDR3 has 13 amino acids. Germline CDR1 and CDR2: MNHEY and SVGAGI.